This passage covers 18 T cell receptor beta chains from one sample sequenced in a study of blood T cell repertoires in COVID-19. Clones were sequenced by immunoSEQ multiplex PCR, and TCRdb holds only the in-frame ones, with some missing. The table shows around 270,000 clones, with 84% occurring only once. What was sequenced was peripheral blood. Receptor source: a woman aged 40 to 50 who had recovered from COVID-19.

This chain uses TRBV7-8 with TRBJ1-2, with 7 bases that match TRBD1. CDR3 size: 15 residues. Per the germline V gene, CDR1 is SGHVS and CDR2 is FQNEAQ. Trimming removed 2 bases from V and 4 bases from J; junction bases left unmatched: 7. CDR3 DNA sequence: TGTGCCAGCAGCTTAAGGGGGCAAGGTGGCTATGGCTACACCTTC. It yields the protein CASSLRGQGGYGYTF.

The chain links TRBV6-6 to TRBJ2-3; 10 bases are shared with TRBD2. The CDR3 totals 14 residues. CDR1 and CDR2 from the germline V gene are MNHNY and SVGAGI (reference sequence). V lost 6 bases and J lost 5; bases outside the gene matches: 5. The CDR3 loop reads CASSLAGDVDTQYF. Written as DNA, the CDR3 is TGTGCCAGCAGCCTAGCGGGGGACGTAGATACGCAGTATTTT.

The rearrangement uses TRBV7-9 and TRBJ2-1, with 7 bases matching TRBD2. J lost 8 bases, V lost 1 base, and 5 bases had no gene match. In germline, CDR1 is SEHNR, CDR2 FQNEAQ (reference sequence). The CDR3 runs 14 residues. CDR3 nucleotides: TGTGCCAGCAGCTTAGGATGGGGGAGGGATGAGCAGTTCTTC. The encoded protein is CASSLGWGRDEQFF.

The rearrangement links TRBV5-1 to TRBJ1-1; D uncertain. The CDR3 sequence is 14 residues long. The V gene lost 5 bases and the J gene lost 0 bases, with 11 bases spanning the gap. Germline V gene sequence: CDR1 SGHRS, CDR2 YFSETQ. The CDR3 nucleotides are TGCGCCAGCAGTTCGTCGGGGATGAACACTGAAGCTTTCTTT. Protein product: CASSSSGMNTEAFF.

This clone occurred once. V and J are TRBV27 and TRBJ1-5; D might be TRBD1 (5 bases). Germline assignment: CDR1 MNHEY and CDR2 SMNVEV (reference sequence). V was cut by 5 bases and J by 1 base, with 12 bases left in between. The CDR3 covers 15 residues. CDR3 sequence (DNA): TGTGCCAGCAGTCCCAATAGACAGAGCAATCAGCCCCAGCATTTT. This sequence encodes CASSPNRQSNQPQHF.

The J gene is TRBJ2-5, the V gene TRBV5-1; 9 bases are shared with TRBD2. The V and J ends lost 0 bases and 5 bases, in that order; junction bases with no gene match: 8. Per germline, CDR1 SGHRS and CDR2 YFSETQ. This CDR3 has 16 residues. The CDR3 nucleotides read TGCGCCAGCAGCTTGGGTGTAGCGGGGGCGTCGGAGACCCAGTACTTC. It translates to CASSLGVAGASETQYF.

There are many counts of this clone. The gene calls are TRBV15 and TRBJ1-5; D is unresolved. Germline V CDR1 and CDR2: LNHNV, YYDKDF (reference sequence). The CDR3 runs 15 residues. V was cut by 4 bases and J by 1 base, with 11 bases left in between. CDR3 amino acids: CATSTPEASNQPQHF. CDR3 DNA sequence: TGTGCCACCAGCACCCCCGAGGCAAGCAATCAGCCCCAGCATTTT.

J is TRBJ1-1 and V is TRBV19; the match to TRBD1 covers 8 bases. Germline lookup yields CDR1 LNHDA and CDR2 SQIVND (reference sequence). CDR3 size: 15 residues. J lost 6 bases, V lost 3 bases, and 9 bases had no gene match. Written as DNA, the CDR3 is TGTGCCAGTAGTATTACATCAGGGGGCTGGGCTGAAGCTTTCTTT. It is translated as CASSITSGGWAEAFF.

The V call is TRBV6-4, the J call TRBJ1-2, with 8 bases matching TRBD1. There are 15 residues in the CDR3. Germline V lookup: CDR1 MRHNA, CDR2 SNTAGT. The ends lost 2 bases at V and 1 base at J; junction bases unmatched: 3. The CDR3 protein is CASSDPDRGNYGYTF. CDR3 DNA sequence: TGTGCCAGCAGTGACCCCGACAGGGGTAACTATGGCTACACCTTC.

CDR3 in DNA: TGTGCCAGCAGCCCGGACACACAGAACACTGAAGCTTTCTTT. It codes for CASSPDTQNTEAFF. This sequence joins TRBV3-1 (or the pseudogene TRBV3-2) and TRBJ1-1; maybe TRBD1 (5 bases). CDR1 is LGHDT and CDR2 is YNNKEL in the germline V gene (reference sequence). The CDR3 has 14 amino acids. V lost 4 bases and J 1 base, leaving 10 bases between the germline ends.

The chain couples TRBV6-1 to TRBJ1-5, with TRBD1 matching over 7 bases. CDR3 size: 16 residues. CDR1 is MNHNS and CDR2 is SASEGT in the germline V gene. The J segment lost 6 bases and the V segment lost 0 bases, leaving 8 bases of the junction unmatched. The CDR3 loop is CASSEAVTGYGQPQHF. Here the CDR3 DNA reads TGTGCCAGCAGTGAAGCAGTGACAGGGTACGGTCAGCCCCAGCATTTT.

This clone appeared once. The V call is TRBV19, the J call TRBJ2-2; the D gene is possibly TRBD1 (6 bases). The V end was cut by 5 bases, the J end by 0 bases, with 16 bases between. The CDR3 has 17 residues. The germline V gene encodes CDR1 LNHDA and CDR2 SQIVND (reference sequence). CDR3 DNA: TGTGCCAGTAGTCTGTGGCCGACAGGATCGAACACCGGGGAGCTGTTTTTT. Translating it yields CASSLWPTGSNTGELFF.

V is TRBV6-6 and J is TRBJ1-1; a weak D match, TRBD1 (5 bases). Germline V lookup: CDR1 MNHNY, CDR2 SVGAGI (reference sequence). This CDR3 has 14 residues. V shed 6 bases and J shed 0 bases, with 11 bases lying between them. For the CDR3, the DNA is TGTGCCAGCAGGCAGGGTGAAATGAACACTGAAGCTTTCTTT. Its protein product is CASRQGEMNTEAFF.

The V gene is TRBV28, the J gene TRBJ1-5, with D possibly matching TRBD1 (5 bases). Between the trimmed V and J ends, which lost 0 bases and 6 bases, there was a span of 15 bases. Germline V gene lookup returns CDR1 MDHEN and CDR2 SYDVKM. CDR3 length: 16 residues. CDR3 in amino acids: CASSLWQGRSPQPQHF. The CDR3 DNA is TGTGCCAGCAGTTTATGGCAGGGAAGATCGCCTCAGCCCCAGCATTTT.

J is TRBJ1-1 and V is TRBV12-3 or TRBV12-4; D is undetermined. The ends were cut back, 3 bases at V and 5 bases at J, with 10 bases in the middle. CDR3 length: 13 amino acids. CDR3 coding DNA: TGTGCCAGCAGTTTCAGTTCAGTGACTGAAGCTTTCTTT. This translates into CASSFSSVTEAFF.

The chain recombines TRBV11-2 with TRBJ1-2, with D unresolved. CDR1 and CDR2 (germline): SGHAT, FQNNGV. The CDR3 totals 16 residues. Trimming shortened V by 1 base and J by 0 bases, and 12 bases separated the two germline ends. The CDR3 spells CASSLGGPGANYGYTF. In nucleotides, the CDR3 is TGTGCCAGCAGCTTAGGAGGGCCCGGAGCTAACTATGGCTACACCTTC.

V is TRBV10-3 and J is TRBJ1-2, with a tentative D call TRBD1 (6 bases). This CDR3 has 15 amino acids. Germline CDR1 is ENHRY and CDR2 is SYGVKD. V lost 6 bases and J lost 3, with 17 bases in between. The CDR3 reads CAIRETGPLDYGYTF. Here the CDR3 DNA reads TGTGCCATCAGGGAAACAGGGCCCCTAGACTATGGCTACACCTTC.

This clone is a singleton in its sample. The genes are TRBV5-4 and TRBJ1-4; unclear D gene. The germline V gene encodes CDR1 SGHNT and CDR2 YYREEE (reference sequence). The CDR3 contains 14 residues. Trimming took 3 bases from V and 0 from J, leaving 6 bases between them. CDR3 nucleotide sequence: TGTGCCAGCAGCTCGGGAACAACTAATGAAAAACTGTTTTTT. Translation gives CASSSGTTNEKLFF.